This T cell receptor beta chain was recorded in a study of monozygotic twins with inflammatory bowel disease. The CDR3 sequence is 18 residues long. Germline CDR1 and CDR2: LGHDT and YNNKEL (reference sequence). TCRdb reanalyzed the 5' RACE reads, giving one entry per CDR3 protein sequence and no DNA. The sample features 420,000 or so distinct CDR3 sequences, with 2% to 3% in its top ten. The clonotype was recovered from a human donor with ulcerative colitis or Crohn's disease, or a healthy co-twin of an affected twin (not recorded which). The source material was blood. V gene TRBV3-1 combines with J gene TRBJ1-3; TCRdb's D gene call, TRBD1, goes unchecked for lack of DNA. The CDR3 here is CASSRTLPDSWAGNTIYF.